One TCR beta chain is described in this entry. The V end was cut by 3 bases, the J end by 1 base, with 10 bases between. CDR3 length: 13 residues. Per germline, CDR1 SQVTM and CDR2 ANQGSEA. This sample was included in a study of shared clonotypes between healthy human individuals. Some clones are missing from TCRdb's copy, which holds only in-frame ones; the method was immunoSEQ multiplex PCR. The sample lists 2 million to 2.5 million clones, about 95% seen once, with about 1.1% in the top ten. The naive CD8 subset, CD45RO-negative cells positively selected for CCR7, excluded terminally differentiated effector memory CD45RA+ cells.

The sequencing input was naive CD8+ T cells sorted from blood. This receptor was taken from a man aged 18 to 35 in good health. This chain connects TRBV29-1 to TRBJ2-7; D not resolved. The CDR3 DNA follows: TGCAGCGTTGAGTTTCAGGAGTCCTACGAGCAGTACTTC. Protein: CSVEFQESYEQYF.